This TCR beta chain was observed in a study of cytomegalovirus exposure and HLA in healthy donors. Study-wide results and limits: Researchers left out some V segments, among them TRBV6-2 and TRBV6-3, as indistinguishable. Fewer N-insertions (relative to the approximately 700-donor mean) were reportedly seen in an Asian-associated ancestry cluster in a later analysis.

This CDR3 has 17 residues. V was pared by 4 bases and J by 0 bases, with 6 bases of the junction left unmatched. Germline V lookup: CDR1 SNHLY, CDR2 FYNNEI. Use of 60 Vbeta and 13 Jbeta primers characterized the PCR. TCRdb keeps only in-frame clones here, not all; method: immunoSEQ multiplex PCR. The table lists around 200,000 clones, 79% of them singletons. A word on this clone: The antigen remains undetermined.

The chain joins TRBV2 to TRBJ2-6; 7 nucleotides line up with TRBD1. The sequenced sample was PBMCs. The TCR was taken from a man aged 45-65 years in good health and CMV-seronegative. CDR3 protein: CASSVGTVTSGANVLTF. CDR3 DNA: TGTGCCAGCAGTGTAGGGACAGTTACCTCTGGGGCCAACGTCCTGACTTTC.